Shown below are 8 T cell receptor beta chains from a single sample sequenced in a study of CD8 T cells in Susac syndrome. Random hexamers were used to reverse transcribe an amount of about 0.45 to 1 ug RNA. TCRdb fed the immunoSEQ multiplex PCR reads into MiXCR, producing one record per CDR3 protein. The data show about 60,000 distinct CDR3 sequences, about 94% seen once. Sequenced: CD8+ T cells from PBMCs. The receptor set was obtained from a human donor with multiple sclerosis.

The chain is built from TRBV13 and TRBJ2-1, with 11 positions matching TRBD2. V was pared by 5 bases and J by 6 bases, with 6 bases of the junction left unmatched. The germline V gene has CDR1 PRHDT and CDR2 FYEKMQ (reference sequence). This CDR3 is built from 15 residues. Here the CDR3 reads CASSPRLAGSNEQFF. In DNA form, the CDR3 reads TGTGCCAGCAGCCCCCGACTAGCGGGATCCAATGAGCAGTTCTTC.

For the CDR3, the DNA is TGTGCCACCAGCAGGATCGAGGAACCCCAGCATTTT. Translating it yields CATSRIEEPQHF. J is TRBJ1-5 and V is TRBV15, with unresolved D. Germline V gives CDR1 LNHNV, CDR2 YYDKDF (reference sequence). CDR3 length: 12 residues. V was clipped by 3 bases and J by 10 bases, with 10 bases between them.

The chain is built from TRBV6-2 or TRBV6-3 and TRBJ2-7; a possible D gene is TRBD1 (6 bases). CDR3 length equals 14 residues. In germline, CDR1 is MNHEY, CDR2 SVGEGT. Trimming cost V 2 bases and J 0 bases, with 8 bases left between them. CDR3 bases: TGTGCCAGCAGTTACCAGGGGTCCTCCTACGAGCAGTACTTC. Amino acid sequence: CASSYQGSSYEQYF.

V usage is TRBV5-1 and J usage is TRBJ2-1; TRBD2 aligns across 7 bases. Germline CDR1 and CDR2: SGHRS and YFSETQ. The CDR3 spans 15 residues. V trimming: 0 bases; J trimming: 3 bases; junction bases outside the gene matches: 3. In DNA, the CDR3 is TGCGCCAGCAGCTTGGCTAGCGGTATCTACAATGAGCAGTTCTTC. This encodes CASSLASGIYNEQFF.

The chain uses TRBV29-1 and TRBJ2-5; 7 bases line up with TRBD1. The V segment lost 6 bases and the J segment 2 bases; nucleotides outside the gene matches: 6. Germline V lookup: CDR1 SQVTM, CDR2 ANQGSEA. CDR3 length equals 13 residues. CDR3 in DNA: TGCAGCGTAGACCAGACAGGGCAAGAGACCCAGTACTTC. Translation: CSVDQTGQETQYF.

The V and J genes are TRBV7-9 and TRBJ1-2; a weak D match, TRBD1 (6 bases). The CDR3 extends over 17 amino acids. Germline loops: CDR1 SEHNR, CDR2 FQNEAQ (reference sequence). The ends were cut back, 5 bases at V and 6 bases at J, with 25 bases in the middle. The CDR3 protein is CASSPTLEQGWFHGYTF. The CDR3, as DNA: TGTGCCAGCAGCCCTACATTGGAACAGGGATGGTTCCATGGCTACACCTTC.

The chain recombines TRBV27 with TRBJ2-1, with 13 bases matching TRBD2. The CDR3 consists of 16 residues. Germline CDR1 is MNHEY and CDR2 is SMNVEV (reference sequence). After removal of 5 bases from V and 8 bases from J, the junction contained 9 bases not matched to a gene. The CDR3 sequence: CASSGGTSGIRHEQFF. The CDR3 DNA reads as TGTGCCAGCAGTGGGGGGACTAGCGGGATACGGCATGAGCAGTTCTTC.

The chain uses TRBV20-1 and TRBJ1-1, with D perhaps TRBD1 (5 bases). V gave up 3 bases and J gave up 3 bases, with 11 bases separating them. This CDR3 has 13 residues. Germline lookup yields CDR1 DFQATT and CDR2 SNEGSKA (reference sequence). The CDR3 DNA sequence: TGCAGTGCTAGTCAGGGCGGGGACACTGAAGCTTTCTTT. Translated: CSASQGGDTEAFF.